The T cell receptor (beta chain) under discussion was sequenced for a study of blood T cell repertoires in COVID-19. Study-wide context: Samples came from the United States, Italy and Spain, spanning acute and convalescent COVID-19. PBMCs, B-cell-depleted T cells, or T cells provided the cDNA or gDNA that made up the material.

As originally analysed: Nucleated cell number was recorded as an estimate derived from reference gene primer amplification. Repertoires were generated with immunoSEQ multiplex PCR, while TCRdb's copy carries only in-frame clones and drops some. The D gene and trimming were derived from the DNA, and the V and J assignments and clone size from that table. The data show 180,000 or so clones, with 80% to 90% seen just once and approximately 11% held by the top ten. The germline CDR1 and CDR2 sequences are SGHRS and YFSETQ. V lost 7 bases and J lost 3; bases outside the gene matches: 6. The CDR3 is 13 residues long.

The sample consisted of peripheral blood. The chain combines TRBV5-1 with TRBJ2-7, with 8 bases lining up with TRBD2. The origin of this receptor is a human donor with active or convalescent COVID-19. The donor label of this sample is uncertain. DNA for the CDR3: TGCGCCAGCGGGGCGGGGGGCGGCTACGAGCAGTACTTC. Translated, it gives CASGAGGGYEQYF.